One sample yielded the 10 T cell receptor beta chains listed below, sequenced in a study of blood T cell repertoires in COVID-19 (TCRdb year 2020). Library generation was performed with the immunoSEQ multiplex PCR assay. Held by TCRdb, this immuneACCESS table contains in-frame sequences only and omits some clones. Under half of the omission traces to an unresolved V gene where checked; the cause of the rest is unknown. The sample data list about 460,000 clones, and approximately 91% of these were observed just once. The ten largest clones capture approximately 8% of the sample. Sequencing used PBMCs or T cells enriched from blood (not recorded which). Receptors were obtained from a woman aged 55 to 70 who had recovered from COVID-19.

The genes are TRBV6-4 and TRBJ1-2, with 8 bases fitting TRBD1. In germline, CDR1 is MRHNA, CDR2 SNTAGT. CDR3 size: 13 residues. The ends lost 6 bases at V and 8 bases at J; junction bases unmatched: 8. Here the CDR3 reads CASRDGQGGGYTF. CDR3 DNA: TGTGCCAGCAGGGACGGACAGGGCGGGGGCTACACCTTC.

V gene TRBV10-3 combines with J gene TRBJ1-1; 9 nucleotides agree with TRBD1. CDR1 is ENHRY, CDR2 SYGVKD, per germline. The length of the CDR3 is 15 residues. V lost 8 bases and J lost 1; bases outside the gene matches: 8. The CDR3 region has the DNA TGTGCCATCCACACCGGGACAGGGCAGAACACTGAAGCTTTCTTT. It specifies CAIHTGTGQNTEAFF.

The genes are TRBV12-3 or TRBV12-4 and TRBJ2-5, with D tentatively TRBD1 (5 bases). The CDR3 length is 12 residues. The germline V and J ends were trimmed by 5 bases and 2 bases, with 6 bases remaining between them. The chain's CDR3 is CASSRQQETQYF. The CDR3 DNA reads as TGTGCCAGCAGTAGACAGCAAGAGACCCAGTACTTC.

In its sample, this clone was seen once. This chain connects TRBV3-1 (or the pseudogene TRBV3-2) to TRBJ1-3, with 7 bases aligning to TRBD1. Germline-derived CDR1 and CDR2 are LGHDT and YNNKEL (reference sequence). V shed 4 bases and J 0 bases; nucleotides not matched to a gene: 3. This CDR3 is 15 amino acids long. The CDR3 sequence is CASSPWDSSGNTIYF. The DNA for the CDR3 is TGTGCCAGCAGCCCCTGGGACAGCTCTGGAAACACCATATATTTT.

This clone appeared a single time. The chain employs TRBV2 and TRBJ1-4, with 11 bases that match TRBD1. The CDR3 has 15 amino acids. The germline CDR1 and CDR2 sequences are SNHLY and FYNNEI. The V segment lost 5 bases and the J segment 6 bases; nucleotides outside the gene matches: 5. This CDR3 reads CASSYEGQGDEKLFF. The CDR3 nucleotides are TGTGCCAGCAGTTACGAGGGACAGGGGGATGAAAAACTGTTTTTT.

This chain links TRBV4-1 with TRBJ2-3, with TRBD2 matching 8 bases. Trimming at V came to 5 bases and at J to 5 bases, leaving 9 bases not matched to a gene. Germline CDR1 is MGHRA and CDR2 is YSYEKL. This CDR3 comprises 15 residues. CDR3 region: CASSSPLAAQDTQYF. DNA for the CDR3: TGCGCCAGCAGCTCCCCACTAGCGGCCCAAGATACGCAGTATTTT.

The chain couples TRBV5-1 to TRBJ2-2; TRBD2 matches at 11 bases. The length of the CDR3 is 16 residues. CDR1 and CDR2 from the germline V gene are SGHRS and YFSETQ. V trimming: 3 bases; J trimming: 3 bases; junction bases outside the gene matches: 4. CDR3 sequence: CASSSGLAGYTGELFF. CDR3 nucleotide sequence: TGCGCCAGCAGCTCTGGACTAGCGGGCTACACCGGGGAGCTGTTTTTT. Supplemented by reference TRBV5-1 and TRBJ2-2, the full variable domain reads KAGVTQTPRYLIKTRGQQVTLSCSPISGHRSVSWYQQTPGQGLQFLFEYFSETQRNKGNFPGRFSGRQFSNSRSEMNVSTLELGDSALYLCASSSGLAGYTGELFFGEGSRLTVL.

This chain joins TRBV6-4 and TRBJ2-1; 10 bases agree with TRBD1. V dropped 3 bases and J dropped 2; count of bases not matched to a gene: 1. In germline, CDR1 is MRHNA, CDR2 SNTAGT. CDR3 length: 15 amino acids. CDR3 DNA: TGTGCCAGCAGTGAGGGACAGGGGACCTACAATGAGCAGTTCTTC. Translated: CASSEGQGTYNEQFF.

The chain has TRBV2 and TRBJ1-5; tentative D call: TRBD1 (5 bases). Germline CDR1 and CDR2: SNHLY and FYNNEI. V gave up 3 bases and J gave up 5 bases, with 8 bases separating them. The CDR3 covers 13 residues. CDR3 amino acids: CASSDREDQPQHF. The CDR3 DNA follows: TGTGCCAGCAGTGACAGGGAGGATCAGCCCCAGCATTTT.

The chain recombines TRBV30 with TRBJ2-7; 8 nucleotides match TRBD1. Trimming took 3 bases from V and 4 from J; bases not matched to a gene: 5. Germline-derived CDR1 and CDR2 are GTSNPN and SVGIG (reference sequence). This CDR3 contains 13 residues. The CDR3 protein is CAWSTGGNYEQYF. DNA of the CDR3: TGTGCCTGGAGCACAGGGGGTAATTACGAGCAGTACTTC.